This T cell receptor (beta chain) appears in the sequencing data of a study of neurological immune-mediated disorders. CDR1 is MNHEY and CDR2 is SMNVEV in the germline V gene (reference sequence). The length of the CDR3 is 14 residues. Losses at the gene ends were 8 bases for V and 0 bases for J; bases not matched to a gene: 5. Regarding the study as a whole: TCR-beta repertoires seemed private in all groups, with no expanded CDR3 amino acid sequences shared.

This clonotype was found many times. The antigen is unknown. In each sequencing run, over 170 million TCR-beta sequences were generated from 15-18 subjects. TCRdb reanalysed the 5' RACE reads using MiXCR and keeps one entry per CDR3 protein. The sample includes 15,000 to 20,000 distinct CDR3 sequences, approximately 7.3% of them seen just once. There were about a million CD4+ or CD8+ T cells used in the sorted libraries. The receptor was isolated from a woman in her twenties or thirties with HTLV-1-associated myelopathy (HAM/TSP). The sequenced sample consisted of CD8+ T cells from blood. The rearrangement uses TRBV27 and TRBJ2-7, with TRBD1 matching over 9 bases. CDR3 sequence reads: CASVGQGSSYEQYF. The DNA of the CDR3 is TGTGCCAGCGTAGGACAGGGGAGCTCCTACGAGCAGTACTTC.